Shown below are 17 T cell receptor beta chains from a single sample sequenced in a study of regulatory T cells in long-lasting Graves disease. Time point denoted: newly diagnosed GD, antithyroid drugs for less than 3 months. The TCR library was made from RNA that had been extracted from PBMCs in TRIzol. The TCR beta library used iRepertoire HTBI primers with Arm-PCR amplification of CDR3. One entry per CDR3 protein, called by TCRdb with MiXCR from the multiplex PCR reads. The sample includes about 440,000 distinct CDR3 sequences, about 16% of them seen just once. These data were also filed under a second study, of T cells in Graves' hyperthyroidism and ophthalmopathy.

Sequenced here: peripheral blood mononuclear cells (PBMCs), sampled at new diagnosis, from a patient treated with antithyroid drugs. The source of these receptors is a woman aged 25-40 years with Graves disease.

This clonotype was seen at least ten times. The chain recombines TRBV12-3 or TRBV12-4 with TRBJ2-7; a weak D match, TRBD1 (6 bases). V was shortened by 6 bases and J by 1 base, with 16 bases between the two germline ends. The CDR3 covers 15 residues. This chain's CDR3 is CASSRRGQPSYEQYF. The DNA for the CDR3 is TGTGCCAGCAGCCGCAGGGGACAACCTTCCTACGAGCAGTACTTC.

In the case of this clonotype: This may arise from a read error, as a much more abundant clone is one base away. The CDR3 DNA reads as TGTGCCAGCAGCTTAGGCCGCGGGGGAGGGAGCACTGAAGCTTTCTTT. It yields the protein CASSLGRGGGSTEAFF. V is TRBV13 and J is TRBJ1-1, with D possibly matching TRBD1 (5 bases). The V gene's germline CDR1 is PRHDT and CDR2 FYEKMQ (reference sequence). This CDR3 contains 16 residues. Trimming took 0 bases from V and 4 from J, leaving 15 bases between them.

In this sample, this clonotype turned up a few times. The chain links TRBV19 to TRBJ1-5; D unresolved. Per the germline V gene, CDR1 is LNHDA and CDR2 is SQIVND (reference sequence). V was clipped by 6 bases and J by 6 bases, with 21 bases between them. CDR3 size: 16 residues. CDR3 coding DNA: TGTGCCAGTAGCCTCGAGGCACCCAACCGTGGTCAGCCCCAGCATTTT. Translated: CASSLEAPNRGQPQHF.

Ten or more counts support this clonotype. The chain is built from TRBV20-1 and TRBJ1-6; TRBD1 aligns across 8 bases. V lost 0 bases and J lost 16; bases outside the gene matches: 11. CDR3 length equals 14 residues. Looked up from germline, CDR1 is DFQATT and CDR2 is SNEGSKA (reference sequence). CDR3 protein: CSARDRTGLNTLHF. The CDR3 DNA reads TGCAGTGCTAGAGATCGGACAGGGTTAAATACGCTCCACTTT.

J is TRBJ1-3 and V is TRBV18, with D uncertain. Germline CDR1 KGHSH, CDR2 LQKENI. CDR3 size: 16 residues. Trimming shortened V by 3 bases and J by 5 bases, and 17 bases separated the two germline ends. In DNA form, the CDR3 reads TGTGCCAGCTCACCGAATAAACAGTTCTCGAGAAACACCATATATTTT. Its protein is CASSPNKQFSRNTIYF.

In this sample, this clonotype turned up a few times. The V gene is TRBV6-2 or TRBV6-3, the J gene TRBJ1-4, with D hard to call. CDR3 length equals 13 residues. V shed 2 bases and J shed 8 bases, with 9 bases lying between them. In germline, CDR1 is MNHEY, CDR2 SVGEGT. CDR3 DNA sequence: TGTGCCAGCAGTTACCTTGGAGGGGAAAAACTGTTTTTT. Residues: CASSYLGGEKLFF.

This clonotype showed up many times. The V gene is TRBV3-1, the J gene TRBJ2-7, with 7 positions matching TRBD1. Trimming removed 4 bases from V and 1 base from J; junction bases left unmatched: 7. Germline CDR1 and CDR2: LGHDT and YNNKEL (reference sequence). The CDR3 is made up of 15 amino acids. The DNA of the CDR3 is TGTGCCAGCAGCCCCCCCGGGACAGCGTCCTACGAGCAGTACTTC. It translates to CASSPPGTASYEQYF.

At least ten counts were recorded for this clonotype. This chain links TRBV6-5 with TRBJ1-2, with D unclear. V was trimmed by 4 bases and J by 3 bases, leaving 6 bases between them. The V gene's germline CDR1 is MNHEY and CDR2 SVGAGI. This CDR3 spans 12 amino acids. CDR3 coding DNA: TGTGCCAGCAGTTCCACGGACTATGGCTACACCTTC. Protein: CASSSTDYGYTF.

This clonotype turned up a few times. The chain carries TRBV28 and TRBJ1-1; 9 positions match TRBD1. The germline V gene encodes CDR1 MDHEN and CDR2 SYDVKM. V shed 5 bases, J shed 1 base, and the junction held 5 bases outside the gene matches. This CDR3 contains 15 residues. The CDR3 loop reads CASSPTGGENTEAFF. The CDR3 DNA reads TGTGCCAGCAGTCCCACAGGGGGCGAGAACACTGAAGCTTTCTTT.

This clonotype appeared many times. Relative to the germline gene, one junction end is altered; a read error may explain this. The chain joins TRBV5-1 to TRBJ2-7; D remains ambiguous. From germline, CDR1 is SGHRS and CDR2 YFSETQ. The CDR3 consists of 13 residues. CDR3 in DNA: TGTGCCAGCAGCTTAGCAGCTGCTTACGAGCAGTACTTC. It encodes CASSLAAAYEQYF.

This clonotype was seen more than once but under ten times. This chain joins TRBV7-9 and TRBJ2-3, with TRBD2 matching over 12 bases. The CDR3 is 19 residues long. Germline lookup yields CDR1 SEHNR and CDR2 FQNEAQ (reference sequence). V was pared by 2 bases and J by 4 bases, with 13 bases of the junction left unmatched. The CDR3 region is CASSLKLRTSGAFADTQYF. The CDR3 nucleotides are TGTGCCAGCAGCTTAAAACTCAGGACTAGCGGGGCTTTTGCAGATACGCAGTATTTT.

This clonotype was recorded many times. This sequence joins TRBV10-1 and TRBJ2-7; D uncertain. This CDR3 contains 15 residues. CDR1 and CDR2 from the germline V gene are WNHNN and SYGVQD (reference sequence). V lost 3 bases and J 0 bases, leaving 12 bases between the germline ends. The chain's CDR3 is CASSDRAANSYEQYF. CDR3 coding DNA: TGCGCCAGCAGTGATCGGGCAGCAAACTCCTACGAGCAGTACTTC.

There are a few counts of this clonotype. The chain links TRBV7-9 to TRBJ1-3, with 8 positions matching TRBD1. Germline V gene data show CDR1 as SEHNR and CDR2 as FQNEAQ (reference sequence). The CDR3 extends over 16 amino acids. The junction had 9 bases not matched to a gene; V was cut back by 7 bases and J by 1 base. The CDR3, as DNA: TGTGCCAGCACCATCGACAGGGGCCTATCTGGAAACACCATATATTTT. This gives the protein CASTIDRGLSGNTIYF.

This clonotype showed up many times. This chain links TRBV2 with TRBJ1-1; weak D call: TRBD1 (5 bases). Trimming left V 9 bases short and J 1 base short, with 18 bases between. The CDR3 spans 15 residues. Per the germline V gene, CDR1 is SNHLY and CDR2 is FYNNEI. The CDR3 here is CASGGVDPANTEAFF. The CDR3, as DNA: TGTGCCAGTGGGGGGGTGGATCCGGCGAACACTGAAGCTTTCTTT.

In this sample, this clonotype turned up many times. V and J are TRBV7-6 and TRBJ2-7; D possibly corresponds to TRBD2 (5 bases). The CDR3 has 14 amino acids. Germline lookup yields CDR1 SGHVS and CDR2 FNYEAQ. The V and J ends lost 0 bases and 3 bases respectively, with 9 bases between them. The CDR3 sequence is CASSLASEGYEQYF. CDR3 sequence (DNA): TGTGCCAGCAGCTTAGCCTCTGAGGGCTACGAGCAGTACTTC. The complete variable domain, with remaining parts taken from reference TRBV7-6 and TRBJ2-7, reads GAGVSQSPRYKVTKRGQDVALRCDPISGHVSLYWYRQALGQGPEFLTYFNYEAQQDKSGLPNDRFSAERPEGSISTLTIQRTEQRDSAMYRCASSLASEGYEQYFGPGTRLTVT.

Regarding this clonotype: With a far larger clone one base away, a read error is the likely cause. J is TRBJ2-4 and V is TRBV2; unclear D gene. Per the germline V gene, CDR1 is SNHLY and CDR2 is FYNNEI. Trimming stripped 4 bases from V and 13 bases from J, with 17 bases between. The CDR3 runs 13 residues. The CDR3 region is CASSVGQVLKQYF. CDR3 DNA sequence: TGTGCCAGCAGTGTCGGGCAGGTATTGAAGCAGTACTTC. The whole variable domain, filled in from reference TRBV2 and TRBJ2-4, reads EPEVTQTPSHQVTQMGQEVILRCVPISNHLYFYWYRQILGQKVEFLVSFYNNEISEKSEIFDDQFSVERPDGSNFTLKIRSTKLEDSAMYFCASSVGQVLKQYFGAGTRLSVL.

This clonotype was seen repeatedly, ten times or more. The chain uses TRBV2 and TRBJ2-5; TRBD2 might be the D (5 bases). Trimming cost V 4 bases and J 0 bases, with 6 bases left between them. In germline, CDR1 is SNHLY, CDR2 FYNNEI. This CDR3 comprises 13 residues. CDR3 DNA sequence: TGTGCCAGCAGTGCGGGGAACCAAGAGACCCAGTACTTC. It encodes CASSAGNQETQYF.